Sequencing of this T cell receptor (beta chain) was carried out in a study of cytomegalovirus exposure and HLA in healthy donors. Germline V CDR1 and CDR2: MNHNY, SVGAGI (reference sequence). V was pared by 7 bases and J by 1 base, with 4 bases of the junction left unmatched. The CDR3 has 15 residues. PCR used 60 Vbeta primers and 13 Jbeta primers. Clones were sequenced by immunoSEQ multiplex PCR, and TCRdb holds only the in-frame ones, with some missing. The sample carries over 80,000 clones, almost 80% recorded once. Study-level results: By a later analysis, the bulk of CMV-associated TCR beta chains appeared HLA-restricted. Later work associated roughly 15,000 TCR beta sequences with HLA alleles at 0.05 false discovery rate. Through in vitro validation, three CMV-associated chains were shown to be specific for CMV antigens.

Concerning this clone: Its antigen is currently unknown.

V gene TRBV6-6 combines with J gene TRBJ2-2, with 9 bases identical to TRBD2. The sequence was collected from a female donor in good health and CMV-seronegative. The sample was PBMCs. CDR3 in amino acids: CASTKTSGNTGELFF. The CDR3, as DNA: TGTGCCAGCACGAAGACTAGCGGGAACACCGGGGAGCTGTTTTTT.